Following are 4 T cell receptor beta chains from one sample sequenced in a study of blood T cell repertoires in COVID-19. Libraries were prepared by immunoSEQ multiplex PCR; TCRdb keeps only in-frame clonotypes and omits some of them. The sample records fewer than 500,000 clones, roughly nine tenths being singletons. The sample consisted of PBMCs or T cells enriched from blood (not recorded which). These receptors came from a young man who had recovered from COVID-19.

The chain uses TRBV18 and TRBJ2-3; D is perhaps TRBD2 (6 bases). The V end lost 3 bases, the J end lost 0 bases, and 7 bases lay between the germline ends. CDR3 length equals 14 residues. CDR1 and CDR2 from the germline V gene are KGHSH and LQKENI. The CDR3, as DNA: TGTGCCAGCTCACCCAGCGGGAGCACAGATACGCAGTATTTT. Amino acid sequence: CASSPSGSTDTQYF.

This rearrangement joins TRBV7-2 to TRBJ2-1; 7 positions agree with TRBD1. Germline V gene sequence: CDR1 SGHTA, CDR2 FQGNSA. The CDR3 is 14 residues long. Unmatched junction bases numbered 5, after V lost 4 bases and J lost 5 bases. The CDR3 is CASSYGTANNEQFF. The CDR3 DNA is TGTGCCAGCAGCTACGGGACAGCGAACAATGAGCAGTTCTTC.

This sequence joins TRBV7-9 and TRBJ1-2; 7 nucleotides agree with TRBD1. This CDR3 spans 14 amino acids. Trimming cost V 4 bases and J 2 bases; bases outside gene matches: 4. Germline lookup yields CDR1 SEHNR and CDR2 FQNEAQ (reference sequence). Written as DNA, the CDR3 is TGTGCCAGCAGCTCACAGGGGCGGAACTATGGCTACACCTTC. This sequence encodes CASSSQGRNYGYTF.

This chain connects TRBV6-5 to TRBJ2-7, with 10 nucleotides matching TRBD1. The V and J ends lost 5 bases and 3 bases, in that order; junction bases with no gene match: 7. This CDR3 is 15 amino acids long. CDR1 MNHEY and CDR2 SVGAGI come from the germline V gene. The CDR3 protein is CASSPGQGGRYEQYF. CDR3 DNA: TGTGCCAGCAGTCCCGGACAGGGGGGACGCTACGAGCAGTACTTC.